The clone carrying this T cell receptor (beta chain) was counted once. Its antigen is not identified. Some clones are missing from TCRdb's copy, which holds only in-frame ones; the method was immunoSEQ multiplex PCR. The table shows around 200,000 clones, with about 81% occurring only once. The data were taken from a study of cytomegalovirus exposure and HLA in healthy donors. Broader study findings: TCR clusters originating in the first cohort tended to co-occur in the 120 validation repertoires, according to a later analysis. The study recorded 150 to 200 TCR beta chains that were cytomegalovirus-associated.

The sequencing sample was made of PBMCs. The source is a woman aged 25 to 39 in good health and CMV-seronegative.

The CDR3 here is CASSSPGQAHYEQYF. CDR3 in DNA: TGTGCCAGCAGTTCCCCTGGACAGGCACACTACGAGCAGTACTTC. The chain uses TRBV28 and TRBJ2-7; 7 bases match TRBD1. The V segment lost 4 bases and the J segment 3 bases; nucleotides outside the gene matches: 9. Germline assignment: CDR1 MDHEN and CDR2 SYDVKM. This CDR3 has 15 amino acids.